The next 20 T cell receptor beta chains were all read from a single sample in a study of blood T cell repertoires in COVID-19. Libraries were prepared by immunoSEQ multiplex PCR; TCRdb keeps only in-frame clonotypes and omits some of them. The data hold about 190,000 clones, with 88% observed a single time. The sample consisted of peripheral blood. All receptors derive from a woman in her thirties or forties who had recovered from COVID-19.

CDR3 amino acids: CASSADSSFYGYTF. CDR3 nucleotide sequence: TGTGCCAGCAGTGCAGACAGTTCCTTCTATGGCTACACCTTC. The V gene is TRBV28, the J gene TRBJ1-2; D possibly corresponds to TRBD1 (5 bases). CDR1 is MDHEN, CDR2 SYDVKM, per germline. The CDR3 runs 14 residues. Trimming shortened V by 5 bases and J by 4 bases, and 14 bases separated the two germline ends.

CDR3 nucleotides: TGTGCCAGCAGTTCCCAGGGGAACGAGCAGTACTTC. It encodes CASSSQGNEQYF. This chain connects TRBV6-5 to TRBJ2-7; D is possibly TRBD1 (6 bases). Germline V gives CDR1 MNHEY, CDR2 SVGAGI. The CDR3 loop spans 12 amino acids. Between the trimmed V and J ends, which lost 4 bases and 5 bases, there was a span of 9 bases.

The chain employs TRBV7-2 and TRBJ2-7; TRBD2 matches at 10 bases. This CDR3 comprises 15 residues. CDR1 is SGHTA and CDR2 is FQGNSA in the germline V gene. J was trimmed by 11 bases and V by 1 base; bases with no gene match: 11. The CDR3, as DNA: TGTGCCAGCAGCTTAGGACTAGCGGGTCTCGGGGGGGAGTACTTC. Translated: CASSLGLAGLGGEYF.

V usage is TRBV9 and J usage is TRBJ2-1; 12 nucleotides align to TRBD2. The germline V gene encodes CDR1 SGDLS and CDR2 YYNGEE. The CDR3 contains 16 residues. Trimming cost V 4 bases and J 2 bases; bases outside gene matches: 4. The CDR3 sequence: CASSKTSGSPYNEQFF. The CDR3 DNA follows: TGTGCCAGCAGCAAGACTAGCGGGAGCCCCTACAATGAGCAGTTCTTC. The full variable domain, rest sourced from reference TRBV9 and TRBJ2-1, is DSGVTQTPKHLITATGQRVTLRCSPRSGDLSVYWYQQSLDQGLQFLIQYYNGEERAKGNILERFSAQQFPDLHSELNLSSLELGDSALYFCASSKTSGSPYNEQFFGPGTRLTVL.

The J gene is TRBJ2-7, the V gene TRBV24-1, with 7 bases identical to TRBD1. This CDR3 has 14 residues. J was trimmed by 2 bases and V by 7 bases; bases with no gene match: 7. Germline V gene sequence: CDR1 KGHDR, CDR2 SFDVKD. CDR3 sequence reads: CATSAGTDPYEQYF. The CDR3, as DNA: TGTGCCACCAGCGCCGGGACAGATCCCTACGAGCAGTACTTC.

This sequence joins TRBV19 and TRBJ1-5; tentatively, D is TRBD1 (5 bases). V lost 3 bases and J 4 bases, leaving 13 bases between the germline ends. There are 15 residues in the CDR3. Germline CDR1 is LNHDA and CDR2 is SQIVND (reference sequence). CDR3 bases: TGTGCCAGTAGTATTGGGGCGGGGGGGAATCAGCCCCAGCATTTT. Protein sequence: CASSIGAGGNQPQHF.

The V gene is TRBV6-6, the J gene TRBJ2-7; D perhaps matches TRBD2 (6 bases). Trimming removed 6 bases from V and 0 bases from J, with 15 bases in between. This CDR3 region has 15 residues. Germline values: CDR1 MNHNY, CDR2 SVGAGI (reference sequence). CDR3: CASSVPRESSYEQYF. In DNA form, the CDR3 reads TGTGCCAGCAGCGTCCCCCGGGAGAGCTCCTACGAGCAGTACTTC.

This clone was detected only a few times. This chain uses TRBV29-1 with TRBJ2-7; a possible D gene is TRBD1 (6 bases). The CDR3 spans 12 residues. V lost 4 bases and J lost 2, with 9 bases in between. Germline loops: CDR1 SQVTM, CDR2 ANQGSEA. The CDR3 DNA reads as TGCAGCGTTGCGGACAGTGCCTACGAGCAGTACTTC. It specifies CSVADSAYEQYF.

The chain is built from TRBV7-2 and TRBJ2-1; 8 nucleotides align to TRBD1. The CDR3 length is 15 residues. Germline CDR1 is SGHTA and CDR2 is FQGNSA. Germline trimming cut 3 bases from V and 0 bases from J; bases unmatched to any gene: 1. The DNA for the CDR3 is TGTGCCAGCAGCTTTGACAGGGGCTCCTACAATGAGCAGTTCTTC. This codes for CASSFDRGSYNEQFF.

This clone has only one observation. The J gene is TRBJ2-3, the V gene TRBV5-1; TRBD2 aligns across 12 bases. Germline V lookup: CDR1 SGHRS, CDR2 YFSETQ. This CDR3 spans 16 amino acids. V lost 0 bases, J lost 5 bases, and 4 bases stayed unmatched. The CDR3 loop is CASSLGLAGAVDTQYF. CDR3 bases: TGCGCCAGCAGCTTGGGACTAGCGGGAGCCGTAGATACGCAGTATTTT.

The chain uses TRBV7-6 and TRBJ2-5, with 12 nucleotides matching TRBD2. V lost 5 bases and J lost 4; bases outside the gene matches: 5. The CDR3 length is 15 residues. Looked up from germline, CDR1 is SGHVS and CDR2 is FNYEAQ. The CDR3 sequence: CASSPSGLAGETQYF. DNA for the CDR3: TGTGCCAGCAGCCCGTCGGGACTAGCGGGAGAGACCCAGTACTTC.

CDR3 bases: TGTGCCAGCAGCTTACTCCAGGACAGTGAGTACCAAGATACGCAGTATTTT. The encoded protein is CASSLLQDSEYQDTQYF. V and J are TRBV7-9 and TRBJ2-3, with TRBD1 as a possible D gene (6 bases). This CDR3 comprises 17 residues. Trimming removed 2 bases from V and 5 bases from J, with 20 bases in between. CDR1 SEHNR and CDR2 FQNEAQ come from the germline V gene (reference sequence).

The chain employs TRBV19 and TRBJ1-5; D remains unclear. This CDR3 region has 12 residues. Germline V gene lookup returns CDR1 LNHDA and CDR2 SQIVND (reference sequence). Trimming shortened V by 11 bases and J by 1 base, and 9 bases separated the two germline ends. CDR3 nucleotides: TGTGCCTCTCGGGAGAGCAATCAGCCCCAGCATTTT. Protein sequence: CASRESNQPQHF.

This clone was seen just once. J is TRBJ1-5 and V is TRBV4-1; D is perhaps TRBD1 (5 bases). The germline V and J ends were trimmed by 0 bases and 1 base, with 13 bases remaining between them. CDR3 length equals 17 residues. Germline CDR1 and CDR2: MGHRA and YSYEKL. This CDR3 is CASSQDPPQGSNQPQHF. The CDR3 nucleotides read TGCGCCAGCAGCCAAGATCCCCCCCAGGGAAGCAATCAGCCCCAGCATTTT.

The chain is built from TRBV5-1 and TRBJ2-2, with 15 bases fitting TRBD2. CDR1 and CDR2 (germline): SGHRS, YFSETQ. CDR3 length: 19 amino acids. The J segment lost 0 bases and the V segment lost 4 bases, leaving 7 bases of the junction unmatched. DNA of the CDR3: TGCGCCAGCAGCCCGGGGACTAGCGGGAGGTACTCGAACACCGGGGAGCTGTTTTTT. It codes for CASSPGTSGRYSNTGELFF.

J is TRBJ2-7 and V is TRBV5-1; TRBD1 aligns across 12 bases. V shed 3 bases, J shed 7 bases, and the junction held 8 bases outside the gene matches. This CDR3 has 15 amino acids. The germline gives CDR1 SGHRS, CDR2 YFSETQ. CDR3 nucleotides: TGCGCCAGCAGCTCTCCGGGACAGGGGGCTAGAGAGCAGTACTTC. Protein: CASSSPGQGAREQYF.

The chain employs TRBV4-2 and TRBJ2-1; 7 positions match TRBD2. J was trimmed by 4 bases and V by 3 bases; bases with no gene match: 9. The CDR3 length is 16 residues. The germline V gene encodes CDR1 LGHNA and CDR2 YNFKEQ. The DNA for the CDR3 is TGTGCCAGCAGCCATCCTCCGGGACTAACATACAATGAGCAGTTCTTC. Its protein product is CASSHPPGLTYNEQFF.

In its sample, this clone was seen once. The chain combines TRBV18 with TRBJ2-5, with a possible D match to TRBD1 (5 bases). Trimming stripped 0 bases from V and 5 bases from J, with 13 bases between. Germline V lookup: CDR1 KGHSH, CDR2 LQKENI. This CDR3 contains 15 residues. The CDR3 sequence: CASSPPSQGGETQYF. The CDR3 DNA reads TGTGCCAGCTCACCACCGTCCCAGGGTGGCGAGACCCAGTACTTC. Filled out from reference TRBV18 and TRBJ2-5, the complete variable domain reads NAGVMQNPRHLVRRRGQEARLRCSPMKGHSHVYWYRQLPEEGLKFMVYLQKENIIDESGMPKERFSAEFPKEGPSILRIQQVVRGDSAAYFCASSPPSQGGETQYFGPGTRLLVL.

This chain links TRBV7-9 with TRBJ1-1; tentatively, D is TRBD1 (6 bases). V gave up 5 bases and J gave up 1 base, with 11 bases separating them. The germline gives CDR1 SEHNR, CDR2 FQNEAQ (reference sequence). The CDR3 is 14 residues long. The CDR3 nucleotides are TGTGCCAGCAGCCAGACAGGTCCGAACACTGAAGCTTTCTTT. Translation gives CASSQTGPNTEAFF.

This rearrangement joins TRBV10-3 to TRBJ2-5, with D possibly TRBD1 on 6 matching bases. With 11 bases removed from V and 2 bases from J, the gap between germline ends came to 12 bases. Germline lookup yields CDR1 ENHRY and CDR2 SYGVKD. The CDR3 has 12 residues. The DNA for the CDR3 is TGTGCCGTGCTAGGGGGACAAGAGACCCAGTACTTC. It specifies CAVLGGQETQYF.